A single TCR beta chain is shown here with its context. This specimen belongs to a study of human T cells and chemical hapten exposure. Study in general: The use of 2% DPC on approximately 2 cm by approximately 2 cm of upper inner arm skin constituted sensitization.

Sample time point: patch test 1, 2 weeks after DPC sensitization. Treatment here: therapeutic diphenylcyclopropenone sensitization with weekly scalp DPC. The starting material, unfractionated whole blood, was used for total RNA extraction. It was the library that attached unique molecular identifiers to individual cDNA molecules. Original handling: The number of TCRs in each sample had a median of 95,638 and spanned about 23,224 to 700,000. TCRdb used MiXCR to reprocess the RACE reads, holding one entry per CDR3 protein. These V and J calls originate from TCRdb's pipeline instead of the authors' own analysis. Counted here are approximately 80,000 distinct CDR3 sequences, roughly 10% occurring once; the ten biggest clones make up around 4.4%. Germline V gene sequence: CDR1 LNHDA, CDR2 SQIVND (reference sequence). The CDR3 runs 14 residues. Trimming took off 1 base at V and 5 bases at J, with 9 bases between the two ends.

This rearrangement joins TRBV19 to TRBJ2-1, with D tentatively TRBD2 (5 bases). This receptor was obtained from a woman between 50 and 59 years old with alopecia areata. Some clones in this sample may be carry-over from other donors' samples. Sequenced here: whole blood, sampled in connection with sensitization to the hapten diphenylcyclopropenone (DPC). CDR3 protein: CASSIGGSHNEQFF. The DNA of the CDR3 is TGTGCCAGTAGTATAGGTGGGAGCCACAATGAGCAGTTCTTC.